The sequence of this T cell receptor (beta chain) was determined in a study of control samples from healthy donors and cancer patients. The table lists this clone with a few counts. This CDR3 has 11 amino acids. The ends were cut back, 7 bases at V and 3 bases at J, with 7 bases in the middle. Per the germline V gene, CDR1 is MDHEN and CDR2 is SYDVKM. Produced via immunoSEQ multiplex PCR; TCRdb's table is partial and in-frame only. Altogether 15,000 to 20,000 clones are present, roughly 91% being singletons, with the ten largest covering about a tenth. The clonotype originates from a woman in her sixties or seventies with head and neck cancer. This rearrangement joins TRBV28 to TRBJ2-7; D remains ambiguous. Sequenced sample: PBMCs. The CDR3 DNA reads TGTGCCAGCAAGTCTAACTACGAGCAGTACTTC. Its translation: CASKSNYEQYF.